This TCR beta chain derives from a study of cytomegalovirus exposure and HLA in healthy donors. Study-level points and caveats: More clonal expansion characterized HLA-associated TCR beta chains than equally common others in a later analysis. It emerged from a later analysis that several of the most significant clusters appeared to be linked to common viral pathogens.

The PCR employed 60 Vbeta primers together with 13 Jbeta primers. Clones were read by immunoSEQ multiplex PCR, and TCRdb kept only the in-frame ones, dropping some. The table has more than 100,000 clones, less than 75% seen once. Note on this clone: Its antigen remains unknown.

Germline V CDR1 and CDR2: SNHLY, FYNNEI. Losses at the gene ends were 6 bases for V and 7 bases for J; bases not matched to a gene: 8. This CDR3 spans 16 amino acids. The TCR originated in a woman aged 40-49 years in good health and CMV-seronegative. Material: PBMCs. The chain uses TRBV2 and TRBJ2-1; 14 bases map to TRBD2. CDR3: CASRKARTSGRNEQFF. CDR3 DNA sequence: TGTGCCAGCAGGAAAGCCCGGACTAGCGGGAGGAATGAGCAGTTCTTC.